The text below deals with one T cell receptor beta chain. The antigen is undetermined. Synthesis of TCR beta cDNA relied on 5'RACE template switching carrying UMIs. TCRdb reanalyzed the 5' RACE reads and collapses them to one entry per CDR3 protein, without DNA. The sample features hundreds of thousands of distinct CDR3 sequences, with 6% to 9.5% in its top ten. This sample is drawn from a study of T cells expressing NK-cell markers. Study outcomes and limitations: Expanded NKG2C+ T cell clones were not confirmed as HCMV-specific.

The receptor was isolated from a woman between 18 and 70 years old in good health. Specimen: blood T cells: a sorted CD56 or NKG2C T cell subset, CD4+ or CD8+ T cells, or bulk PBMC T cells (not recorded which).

CDR3 sequence reads: CASTTTGGAEAFF. The rearrangement joins TRBV7-2 to TRBJ1-1; TCRdb's D gene call, TRBD1, goes unchecked for lack of DNA. Per the germline V gene, CDR1 is SGHTA and CDR2 is FQGNSA. This CDR3 is 13 amino acids long. Combining the CDR3 with reference TRBV7-2 and TRBJ1-1 gives the whole variable domain GAGVSQSPSNKVTEKGKDVELRCDPISGHTALYWYRQSLGQGLEFLIYFQGNSAPDKSGLPSDRFSAERTGGSVSTLTIQRTQQEDSAVYLCASTTTGGAEAFFGQGTRLTVV.